Below, 3 T cell receptor beta chains from the same sample are listed, as sequenced in a study of prognosis after radiotherapy for stage I lung cancer. The genomic DNA TCR beta CDR3 region underwent two rounds of multiplex PCR. Amplification in first-round PCR relied on primers specific to each TRBV and TRBJ gene. TCRdb redid the calling of the multiplex PCR reads with MiXCR, one entry per CDR3 protein. Of over 45,000 distinct CDR3 sequences detected, roughly 29% appear once; the ten largest clones hold around 6.8%. The input for sequencing was PBMCs, taken before or after stereotactic body radiation therapy (not recorded which). The source is a donor aged 50 or older with non-small cell lung cancer.

With regard to this clonotype: Compared with germline, one end of the junction differs, possibly owing to a read error. The chain carries TRBV20-1 and TRBJ2-2; no clear D gene. The CDR3 has 15 residues. The germline V gene has CDR1 DFQATT and CDR2 SNEGSKA (reference sequence). This chain's CDR3 is CSARDATVGTVELFF. The CDR3 nucleotides read TGCAGTGCTAGAGACGCGACGGTCGGCACCGTGGAGCTGTTTTTT.

In this sample, this clonotype turned up many times. The V gene is TRBV28, the J gene TRBJ1-1; D is undetermined. CDR3 length: 12 residues. Germline V gives CDR1 MDHEN, CDR2 SYDVKM. V was trimmed by 3 bases and J by 6 bases, leaving 8 bases between them. The CDR3 region has the DNA TGTGCCAGCAGTTTGACCAAGGCTGAAGCTTTCTTT. Encoded protein: CASSLTKAEAFF.

This clonotype was detected ten times or more. The chain uses TRBV7-2 and TRBJ2-1; D is undetermined. CDR1 and CDR2 from the germline V gene are SGHTA and FQGNSA. This CDR3 comprises 12 residues. With 1 base removed from V and 6 bases from J, the gap between germline ends came to 4 bases. The CDR3 here is CASSLDFNEQFF. In DNA form, the CDR3 reads TGTGCCAGCAGCTTAGATTTCAATGAGCAGTTCTTC.